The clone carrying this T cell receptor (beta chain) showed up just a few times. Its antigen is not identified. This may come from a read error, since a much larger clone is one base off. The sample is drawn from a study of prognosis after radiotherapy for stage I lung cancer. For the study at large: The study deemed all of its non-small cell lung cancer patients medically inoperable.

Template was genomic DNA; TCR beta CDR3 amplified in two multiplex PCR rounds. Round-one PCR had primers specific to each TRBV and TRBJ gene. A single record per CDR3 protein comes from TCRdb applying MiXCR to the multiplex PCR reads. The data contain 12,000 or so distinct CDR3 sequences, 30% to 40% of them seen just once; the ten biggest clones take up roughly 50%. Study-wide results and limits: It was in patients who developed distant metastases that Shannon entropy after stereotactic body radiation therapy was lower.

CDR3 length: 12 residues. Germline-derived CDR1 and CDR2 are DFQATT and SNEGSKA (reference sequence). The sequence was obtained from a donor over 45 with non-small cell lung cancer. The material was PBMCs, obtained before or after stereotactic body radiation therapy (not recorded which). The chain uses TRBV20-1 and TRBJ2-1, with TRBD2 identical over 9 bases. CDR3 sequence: CSRREGKNEQFF. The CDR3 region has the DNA TGCAGCCGGCGGGAGGGCAAAAATGAGCAGTTCTTC.